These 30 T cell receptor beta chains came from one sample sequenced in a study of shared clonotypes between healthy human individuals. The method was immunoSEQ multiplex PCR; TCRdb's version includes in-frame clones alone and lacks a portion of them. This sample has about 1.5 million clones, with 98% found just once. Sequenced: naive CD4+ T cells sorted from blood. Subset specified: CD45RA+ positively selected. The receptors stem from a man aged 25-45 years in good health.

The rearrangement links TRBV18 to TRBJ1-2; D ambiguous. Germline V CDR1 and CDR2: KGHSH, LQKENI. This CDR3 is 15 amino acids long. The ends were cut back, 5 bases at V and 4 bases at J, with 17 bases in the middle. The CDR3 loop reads CASSSSTGVPYGYTF. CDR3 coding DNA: TGTGCCAGCTCATCGTCGACCGGGGTTCCCTATGGCTACACCTTC.

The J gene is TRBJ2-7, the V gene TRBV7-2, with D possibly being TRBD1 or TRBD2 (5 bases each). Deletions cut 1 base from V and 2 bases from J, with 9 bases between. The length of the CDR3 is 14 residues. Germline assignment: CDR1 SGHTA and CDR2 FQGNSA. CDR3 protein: CASSLGEGPYEQYF. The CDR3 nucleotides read TGTGCCAGCAGCTTAGGTGAGGGGCCCTACGAGCAGTACTTC.

The CDR3 region has the DNA TGTGCCAGTAGACATCTCGGCGGGGGCGCGGGCAATCAGCCCCAGCATTTT. This sequence encodes CASRHLGGGAGNQPQHF. V and J are TRBV19 and TRBJ1-5, with D perhaps matching TRBD1 (6 bases). The ends were cut back, 6 bases at V and 2 bases at J, with 20 bases in the middle. The CDR3 contains 17 residues. CDR1 and CDR2 from the germline V gene are LNHDA and SQIVND (reference sequence).

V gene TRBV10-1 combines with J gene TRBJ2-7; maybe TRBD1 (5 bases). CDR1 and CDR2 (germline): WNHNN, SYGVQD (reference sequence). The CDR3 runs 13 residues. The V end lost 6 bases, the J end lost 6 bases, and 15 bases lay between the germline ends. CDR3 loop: CASRDVRDGEQYF. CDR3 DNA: TGCGCCAGCAGAGATGTCAGGGATGGCGAGCAGTACTTC.

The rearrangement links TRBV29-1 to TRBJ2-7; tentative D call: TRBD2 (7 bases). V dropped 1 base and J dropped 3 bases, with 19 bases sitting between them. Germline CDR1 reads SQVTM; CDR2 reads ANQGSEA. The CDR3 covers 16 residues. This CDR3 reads CSVEGARTERGYEQYF. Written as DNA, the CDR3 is TGCAGCGTTGAAGGAGCCAGGACAGAGCGGGGCTACGAGCAGTACTTC.

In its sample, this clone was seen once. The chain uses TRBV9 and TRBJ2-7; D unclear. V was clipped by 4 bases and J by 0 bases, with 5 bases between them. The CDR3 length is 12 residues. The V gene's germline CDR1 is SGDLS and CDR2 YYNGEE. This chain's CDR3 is CASSSSSYEQYF. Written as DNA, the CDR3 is TGTGCCAGCAGCTCCAGCTCCTACGAGCAGTACTTC.

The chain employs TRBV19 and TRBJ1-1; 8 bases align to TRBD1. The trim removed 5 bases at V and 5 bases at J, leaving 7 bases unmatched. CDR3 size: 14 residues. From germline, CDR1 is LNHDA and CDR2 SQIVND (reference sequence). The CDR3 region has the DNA TGTGCCAGTAGTTATACAGGGGGTAGGACTGAAGCTTTCTTT. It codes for CASSYTGGRTEAFF.

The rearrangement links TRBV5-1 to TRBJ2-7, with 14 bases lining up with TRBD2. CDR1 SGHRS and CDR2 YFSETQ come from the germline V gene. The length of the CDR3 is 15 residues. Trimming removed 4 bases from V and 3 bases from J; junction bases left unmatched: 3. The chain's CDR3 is CASSGGLAGDYEQYF. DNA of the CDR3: TGCGCCAGCAGCGGGGGACTAGCGGGAGACTACGAGCAGTACTTC. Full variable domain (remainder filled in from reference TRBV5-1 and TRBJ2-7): KAGVTQTPRYLIKTRGQQVTLSCSPISGHRSVSWYQQTPGQGLQFLFEYFSETQRNKGNFPGRFSGRQFSNSRSEMNVSTLELGDSALYLCASSGGLAGDYEQYFGPGTRLTVT.

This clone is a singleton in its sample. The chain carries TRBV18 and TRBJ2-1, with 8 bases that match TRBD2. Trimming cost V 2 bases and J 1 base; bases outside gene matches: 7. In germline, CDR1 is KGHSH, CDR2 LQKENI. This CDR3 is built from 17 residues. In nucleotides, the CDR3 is TGTGCCAGCTCACCATTCCTTAGCGGGAAGTCCTACAATGAGCAGTTCTTC. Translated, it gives CASSPFLSGKSYNEQFF.

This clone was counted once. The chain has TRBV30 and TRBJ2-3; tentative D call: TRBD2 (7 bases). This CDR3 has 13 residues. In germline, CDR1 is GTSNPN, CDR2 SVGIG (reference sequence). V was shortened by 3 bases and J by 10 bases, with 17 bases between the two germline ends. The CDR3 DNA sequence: TGTGCCTGGAGGGGGGGGCTCACAGGTCCGCAGTATTTT. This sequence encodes CAWRGGLTGPQYF. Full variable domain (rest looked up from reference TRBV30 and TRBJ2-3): SQTIHQWPATLVQPVGSPLSLECTVEGTSNPNLYWYRQAAGRGLQLLFYSVGIGQISSEVPQNLSASRPQDRQFILSSKKLLLSDSGFYLCAWRGGLTGPQYFGPGTRLTVL.

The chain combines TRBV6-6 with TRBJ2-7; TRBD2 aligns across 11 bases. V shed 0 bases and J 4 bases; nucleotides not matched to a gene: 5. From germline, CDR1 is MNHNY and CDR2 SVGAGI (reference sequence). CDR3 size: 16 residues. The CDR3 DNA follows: TGTGCCAGCAGTTACTCGCCTAGCGGGAGGAATTACGAGCAGTACTTC. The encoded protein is CASSYSPSGRNYEQYF.

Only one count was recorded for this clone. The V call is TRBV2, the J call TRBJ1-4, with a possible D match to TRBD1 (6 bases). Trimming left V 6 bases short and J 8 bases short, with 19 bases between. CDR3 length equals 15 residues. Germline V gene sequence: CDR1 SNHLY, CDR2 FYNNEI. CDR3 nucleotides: TGTGCCAGCAGCCGGGACATACCGGGGGGCGAAAAACTGTTTTTT. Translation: CASSRDIPGGEKLFF.

In nucleotides, the CDR3 is TGTGCCAGCATCCCCGGCCTTTGGAGCGGGAGGACTCACACCTACGAGCAGTACTTC. This encodes CASIPGLWSGRTHTYEQYF. The genes are TRBV5-6 and TRBJ2-7; 9 bases are shared with TRBD2. The CDR3 contains 19 residues. Germline V lookup: CDR1 SGHDT, CDR2 YYEEEE. The ends lost 6 bases at V and 2 bases at J; junction bases unmatched: 21.

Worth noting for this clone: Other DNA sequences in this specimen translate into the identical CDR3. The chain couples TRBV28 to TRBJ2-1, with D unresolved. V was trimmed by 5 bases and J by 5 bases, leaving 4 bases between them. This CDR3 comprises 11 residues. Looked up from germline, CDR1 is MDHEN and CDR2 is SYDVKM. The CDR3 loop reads CASSRNNEQFF. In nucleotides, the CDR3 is TGTGCCAGCAGTCGGAACAATGAGCAGTTCTTC.

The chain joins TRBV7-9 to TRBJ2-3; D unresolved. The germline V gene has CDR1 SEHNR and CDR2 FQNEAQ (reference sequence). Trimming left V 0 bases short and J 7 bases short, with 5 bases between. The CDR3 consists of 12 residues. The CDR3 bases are TGTGCCAGCAGCTTAGCTCCTCATACGCAGTATTTT. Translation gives CASSLAPHTQYF. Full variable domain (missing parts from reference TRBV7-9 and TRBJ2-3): DTGVSQNPRHKITKRGQNVTFRCDPISEHNRLYWYRQTLGQGPEFLTYFQNEAQLEKSRLLSDRFSAERPKGSFSTLEIQRTEQGDSAMYLCASSLAPHTQYFGPGTRLTVL.

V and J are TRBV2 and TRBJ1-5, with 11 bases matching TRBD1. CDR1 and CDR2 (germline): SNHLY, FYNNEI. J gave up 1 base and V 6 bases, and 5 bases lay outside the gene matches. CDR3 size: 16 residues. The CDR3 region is CASRGTGGGSNQPQHF. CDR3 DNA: TGTGCCAGCAGGGGGACAGGGGGAGGGAGCAATCAGCCCCAGCATTTT.

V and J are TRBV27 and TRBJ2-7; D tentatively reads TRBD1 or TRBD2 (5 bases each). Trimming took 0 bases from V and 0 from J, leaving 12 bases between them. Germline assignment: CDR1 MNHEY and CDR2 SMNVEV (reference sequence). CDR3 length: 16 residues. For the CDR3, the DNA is TGTGCCAGCAGTTTATCGGGGGTTATGATCTCCTACGAGCAGTACTTC. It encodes CASSLSGVMISYEQYF.

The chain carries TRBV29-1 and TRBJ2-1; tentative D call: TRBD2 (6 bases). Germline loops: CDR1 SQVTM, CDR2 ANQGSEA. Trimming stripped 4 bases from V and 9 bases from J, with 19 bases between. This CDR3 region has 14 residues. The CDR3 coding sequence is TGCAGCGTTGCCCGCAAAGGGCGGGGCGGTGAGCAGTTCTTC. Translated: CSVARKGRGGEQFF.

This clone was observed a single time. The CDR3 reads CASSLAGGPDNEQFF. CDR3 nucleotide sequence: TGTGCCAGCAGCCTAGCGGGAGGGCCCGACAATGAGCAGTTCTTC. This sequence joins TRBV9 and TRBJ2-1; the match to TRBD2 covers 12 bases. Germline lookup yields CDR1 SGDLS and CDR2 YYNGEE. V shed 4 bases and J 5 bases; nucleotides not matched to a gene: 4. The CDR3 consists of 15 residues.

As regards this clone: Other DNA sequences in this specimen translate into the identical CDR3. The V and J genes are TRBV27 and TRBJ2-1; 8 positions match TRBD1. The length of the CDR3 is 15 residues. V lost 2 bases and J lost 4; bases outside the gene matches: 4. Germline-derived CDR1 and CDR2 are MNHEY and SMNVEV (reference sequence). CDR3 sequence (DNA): TGTGCCAGCAGTTTAGACAGGGGACCTTACAATGAGCAGTTCTTC. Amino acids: CASSLDRGPYNEQFF.

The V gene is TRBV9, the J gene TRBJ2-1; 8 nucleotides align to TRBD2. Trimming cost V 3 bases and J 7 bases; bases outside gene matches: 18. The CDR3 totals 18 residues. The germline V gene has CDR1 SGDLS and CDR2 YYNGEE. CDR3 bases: TGTGCCAGCAGCGGGAGCGAAGGAGCGGGAGTTTTCGAAAATGAGCAGTTCTTC. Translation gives CASSGSEGAGVFENEQFF.

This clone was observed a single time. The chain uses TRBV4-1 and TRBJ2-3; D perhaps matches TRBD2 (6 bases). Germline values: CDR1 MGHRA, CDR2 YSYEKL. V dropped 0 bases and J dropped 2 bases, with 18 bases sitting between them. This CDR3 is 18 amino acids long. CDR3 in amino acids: CASSQEVPRGWATDTQYF. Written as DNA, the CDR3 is TGCGCCAGCAGCCAAGAAGTTCCCCGGGGGTGGGCCACAGATACGCAGTATTTT.

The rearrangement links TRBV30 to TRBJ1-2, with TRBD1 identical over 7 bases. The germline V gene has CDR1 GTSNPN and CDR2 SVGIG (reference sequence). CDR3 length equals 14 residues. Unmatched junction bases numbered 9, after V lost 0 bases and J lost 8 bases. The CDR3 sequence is CAWSVRRQGPGYTF. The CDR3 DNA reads TGTGCCTGGAGTGTACGCCGACAGGGACCAGGCTACACCTTC.

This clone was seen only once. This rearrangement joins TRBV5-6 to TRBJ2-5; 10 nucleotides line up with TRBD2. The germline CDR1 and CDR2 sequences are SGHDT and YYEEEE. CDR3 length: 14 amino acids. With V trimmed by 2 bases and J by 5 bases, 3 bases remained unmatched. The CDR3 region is CASSLAGGGETQYF. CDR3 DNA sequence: TGTGCCAGCAGCTTAGCGGGAGGGGGCGAGACCCAGTACTTC.

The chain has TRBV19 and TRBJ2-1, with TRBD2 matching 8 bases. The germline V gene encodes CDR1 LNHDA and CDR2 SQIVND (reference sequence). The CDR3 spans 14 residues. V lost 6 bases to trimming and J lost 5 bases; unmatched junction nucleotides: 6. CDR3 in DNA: TGTGCCAGTAGCCAACTAGCGGCAAACAATGAGCAGTTCTTC. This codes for CASSQLAANNEQFF.

The CDR3 DNA reads TGCGCCAGCAGCTATACCGTTACCTCCGGGACAGGGGGCCTGAACACTGAAGCTTTCTTT. Its protein is CASSYTVTSGTGGLNTEAFF. The chain has TRBV5-1 and TRBJ1-1; the match to TRBD1 covers 12 bases. V lost 3 bases, J lost 0 bases, and 15 bases stayed unmatched. CDR3 length: 20 amino acids. Germline CDR1 and CDR2: SGHRS and YFSETQ.

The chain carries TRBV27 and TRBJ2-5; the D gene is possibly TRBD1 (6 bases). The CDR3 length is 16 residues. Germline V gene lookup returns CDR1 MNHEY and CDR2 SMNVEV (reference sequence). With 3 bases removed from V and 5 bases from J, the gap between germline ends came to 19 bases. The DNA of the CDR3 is TGTGCCAGCAGTTTGTTTCCAGGGGAATCGTTGGAGACCCAGTACTTC. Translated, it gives CASSLFPGESLETQYF.

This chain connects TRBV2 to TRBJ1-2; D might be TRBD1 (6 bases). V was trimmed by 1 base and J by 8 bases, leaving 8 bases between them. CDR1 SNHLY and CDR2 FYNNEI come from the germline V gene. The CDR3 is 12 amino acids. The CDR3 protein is CASSEEGEGYTF. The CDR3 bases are TGTGCCAGCAGTGAAGAGGGGGAGGGCTACACCTTC.

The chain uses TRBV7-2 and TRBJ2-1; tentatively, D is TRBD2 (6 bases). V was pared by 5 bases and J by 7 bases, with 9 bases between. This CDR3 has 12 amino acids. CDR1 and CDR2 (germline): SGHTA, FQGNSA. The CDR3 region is CASSATRNEQFF. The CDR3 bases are TGTGCCAGCAGCGCGACTAGGAATGAGCAGTTCTTC.

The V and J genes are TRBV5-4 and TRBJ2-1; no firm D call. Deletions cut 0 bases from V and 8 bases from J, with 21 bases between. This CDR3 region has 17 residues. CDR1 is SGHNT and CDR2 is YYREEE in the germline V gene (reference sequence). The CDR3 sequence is CASSLEGLRASRDEQFF. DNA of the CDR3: TGTGCCAGCAGCTTGGAGGGTCTTAGGGCCAGTAGGGATGAGCAGTTCTTC. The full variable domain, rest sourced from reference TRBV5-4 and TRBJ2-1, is ETGVTQSPTHLIKTRGQQVTLRCSSQSGHNTVSWYQQALGQGPQFIFQYYREEENGRGNFPPRFSGLQFPNYSSELNVNALELDDSALYLCASSLEGLRASRDEQFFGPGTRLTVL.